Shown below are 18 T cell receptor beta chains from a single sample sequenced in a study of T cells in Graves' hyperthyroidism and ophthalmopathy. RNA transcripts gave rise to amplified TCR beta CDR3 regions. TCR CDR3 underwent first-round RT-PCR with the HTBI primer set. One entry per CDR3 protein results from TCRdb running MiXCR on the multiplex PCR reads. The repertoire includes 550,000 to 600,000 distinct CDR3 sequences, 11% to 15% of them detected once, and around 7% sits in the top ten. The specimen sequenced was blood. All receptors derive from a woman aged 18-29 years with Graves' ophthalmopathy.

This clonotype was seen ten or more times. As DNA, the CDR3 is TGCAGTGCTAGATTCGGGGGCAACACCGGGGAGCTGTTTTTT. This codes for CSARFGGNTGELFF. J is TRBJ2-2 and V is TRBV20-1; TRBD1 or TRBD2 may be the D gene (6 bases each). The length of the CDR3 is 14 residues. The ends were cut back, 2 bases at V and 2 bases at J, with 9 bases in the middle. Germline CDR1 is DFQATT and CDR2 is SNEGSKA (reference sequence).

The chain has TRBV24-1 and TRBJ2-2, with D maybe TRBD2 (6 bases). With 2 bases removed from V and 2 bases from J, the gap between germline ends came to 14 bases. The CDR3 length is 17 residues. CDR1 KGHDR and CDR2 SFDVKD come from the germline V gene. CDR3 in amino acids: CATSDSWDSTNTGELFF. The CDR3 nucleotides are TGTGCCACCAGTGATTCGTGGGACTCCACAAACACCGGGGAGCTGTTTTTT.

The genes are TRBV19 and TRBJ2-5; D is perhaps TRBD1 (6 bases). The germline V gene encodes CDR1 LNHDA and CDR2 SQIVND (reference sequence). The V end was cut by 1 base, the J end by 3 bases, with 9 bases between. The length of the CDR3 is 14 residues. CDR3 DNA: TGTGCCAGTAGTATAGCAACAGGGAAAGAGACCCAGTACTTC. It yields the protein CASSIATGKETQYF.

This clonotype showed up many times. The chain carries TRBV30 and TRBJ1-2, with D possibly being TRBD1 (6 bases). Germline CDR1 GTSNPN, CDR2 SVGIG (reference sequence). The CDR3 length is 12 residues. Trimming took off 2 bases at V and 11 bases at J, with 15 bases between the two ends. DNA of the CDR3: TGTGCCTGGAGTTCCTCCGGGGACACTTACACCTTC. This translates into CAWSSSGDTYTF.

The chain uses TRBV4-3 and TRBJ1-1; weak D call: TRBD1 (6 bases). There are 17 residues in the CDR3. The germline V and J ends were trimmed by 3 bases and 2 bases, with 19 bases remaining between them. Germline CDR1 reads LGHNA; CDR2 reads YSLEER. The CDR3 coding sequence is TGCGCCAGCAGCCAGACACAGGGATACCCTACTAACACTGAAGCTTTCTTT. Protein product: CASSQTQGYPTNTEAFF.

Remarks on this clonotype: With a much larger clone just one base away, this may be a read error. The CDR3 does not end in the conserved phenylalanine or tryptophan, so this is likely a read error. The chain joins TRBV28 to TRBJ1-2; 7 nucleotides line up with TRBD1. CDR1 and CDR2 from the germline V gene are MDHEN and SYDVKM. The CDR3 contains 14 residues. The trim removed 2 bases at V and 4 bases at J, leaving 4 bases unmatched. CDR3 DNA sequence: TGTGCCAGCAGTTTACCGGGACAGCTCTATGGCTACACCTGC. Encoded protein: CASSLPGQLYGYTC.

This CDR3 reads CASSSGTSRYEQYF. CDR3 DNA: TGTGCCAGCAGTTCCGGGACTAGCAGATACGAGCAGTACTTC. This rearrangement joins TRBV6-1 to TRBJ2-7; 9 bases match TRBD2. CDR1 is MNHNS and CDR2 is SASEGT in the germline V gene. The CDR3 is 14 residues long. The junction had 6 bases not matched to a gene; V was cut back by 5 bases and J by 4 bases.

This clonotype has at least ten counts. The gene calls are TRBV7-3 and TRBJ2-5; 7 bases agree with TRBD2. Germline loops: CDR1 SGHTA, CDR2 FQGTGA. Trimming took 4 bases from V and 2 from J; bases not matched to a gene: 4. The CDR3 has 14 residues. The CDR3 DNA is TGTGCCAGCAGCTCCGATAGCGGGCAAGAGACCCAGTACTTC. Protein product: CASSSDSGQETQYF.

This clonotype occurred many times. The rearrangement joins TRBV5-1 to TRBJ2-1; D perhaps matches TRBD2 (5 bases). Germline V lookup: CDR1 SGHRS, CDR2 YFSETQ. The ends were cut back, 7 bases at V and 7 bases at J, with 15 bases in the middle. There are 13 residues in the CDR3. The CDR3 DNA follows: TGCGCCAGCCTCTCCCCCGGGAAAAATGAGCAGTTCTTC. Protein: CASLSPGKNEQFF.

V and J are TRBV4-1 and TRBJ2-3; perhaps TRBD2 as D (6 bases). Trimming took 0 bases from V and 4 from J, leaving 23 bases between them. The CDR3 extends over 19 amino acids. The germline V gene has CDR1 MGHRA and CDR2 YSYEKL. As DNA, the CDR3 is TGCGCCAGCAGCCAAGAGTGGGCTCCCGGTCTAGCGAGCGCAGATACGCAGTATTTT. This codes for CASSQEWAPGLASADTQYF.

This clonotype was detected only a few times. The chain carries TRBV5-1 and TRBJ2-1; maybe TRBD2 (5 bases). Trimming cost V 0 bases and J 7 bases, with 14 bases left between them. Looked up from germline, CDR1 is SGHRS and CDR2 is YFSETQ. The CDR3 has 15 amino acids. CDR3 bases: TGCGCCAGCAGCTTGGTTCCGGGAAGGAAGAATGAGCAGTTCTTC. Protein: CASSLVPGRKNEQFF.

This clonotype was seen at least ten times. The CDR3 carries no conserved terminal phenylalanine or tryptophan, so it likely arises from a read error. J is TRBJ1-1 and V is TRBV3-1; weak D call: TRBD1 (5 bases). The CDR3 runs to 15 residues. The germline V gene encodes CDR1 LGHDT and CDR2 YNNKEL (reference sequence). V lost 0 bases, J lost 4 bases, and 12 bases lay in between. For the CDR3, the DNA is TGTGCCAGCAGCCAAGATGGTGGGGCGCGCACTGAAGCTTTCCTT. Its translation is CASSQDGGARTEAFL.

This clonotype was seen many times. V is TRBV7-2 and J is TRBJ1-4; 7 bases map to TRBD1. Germline-derived CDR1 and CDR2 are SGHTA and FQGNSA. The CDR3 is 13 residues long. Trimming took 4 bases from V and 9 from J; bases not matched to a gene: 5. CDR3 in DNA: TGTGCCAGCAGCTCCGGACAGGTGAAAAAACTGTTTTTT. Its translation: CASSSGQVKKLFF.

This clonotype was counted at least ten times. The chain has TRBV18 and TRBJ2-3; weak D call: TRBD2 (5 bases). This CDR3 comprises 13 residues. V dropped 4 bases and J dropped 4 bases, with 9 bases sitting between them. Germline loops: CDR1 KGHSH, CDR2 LQKENI. The CDR3 sequence is CASSLGSSDTQYF. The CDR3 coding sequence is TGTGCCAGCTCACTGGGGAGTTCAGATACGCAGTATTTT.

Notes on this clonotype: The CDR3 end shows no conserved phenylalanine or tryptophan, and so a read error is likely. V gene TRBV11-3 combines with J gene TRBJ2-1, with TRBD2 matching over 7 bases. CDR1 is SGHNT and CDR2 is YENEEA in the germline V gene. This CDR3 spans 13 amino acids. Trimming removed 5 bases from V and 6 bases from J; junction bases left unmatched: 4. CDR3 region: CASSPRLANEQFL. CDR3 nucleotides: TGTGCCAGCAGCCCCCGACTAGCCAATGAGCAGTTCCTC.

This clonotype was seen at least ten times. This sequence joins TRBV12-3 or TRBV12-4 and TRBJ2-7, with 10 positions matching TRBD2. After removal of 3 bases from V and 4 bases from J, the junction contained 6 bases not matched to a gene. This CDR3 spans 15 amino acids. The CDR3 nucleotides are TGTGCCAGCAGTTTCGGACTAGCGGTCTCTTACGAGCAGTACTTC. It specifies CASSFGLAVSYEQYF.

This chain joins TRBV6-4 and TRBJ2-7; TRBD2 matches at 13 bases. The CDR3 is 15 amino acids. Germline CDR1 MRHNA, CDR2 SNTAGT. Trimming at V came to 3 bases and at J to 2 bases, leaving 1 base not matched to a gene. This chain's CDR3 is CASSETSGRPYEQYF. Written as DNA, the CDR3 is TGTGCCAGCAGTGAGACTAGCGGGAGGCCCTACGAGCAGTACTTC.

This clonotype was seen ten or more times. The V gene is TRBV7-2, the J gene TRBJ1-4, with 9 bases fitting TRBD1. V shed 1 base and J 4 bases; nucleotides not matched to a gene: 7. The CDR3 contains 17 residues. Germline loops: CDR1 SGHTA, CDR2 FQGNSA. As DNA, the CDR3 is TGTGCCAGCAGCTTAGTGGGACAGGGTGCACTTAATGAAAAACTGTTTTTT. Translated, it gives CASSLVGQGALNEKLFF. The complete variable domain, with remaining parts taken from reference TRBV7-2 and TRBJ1-4, reads GAGVSQSPSNKVTEKGKDVELRCDPISGHTALYWYRQSLGQGLEFLIYFQGNSAPDKSGLPSDRFSAERTGGSVSTLTIQRTQQEDSAVYLCASSLVGQGALNEKLFFGSGTQLSVL.